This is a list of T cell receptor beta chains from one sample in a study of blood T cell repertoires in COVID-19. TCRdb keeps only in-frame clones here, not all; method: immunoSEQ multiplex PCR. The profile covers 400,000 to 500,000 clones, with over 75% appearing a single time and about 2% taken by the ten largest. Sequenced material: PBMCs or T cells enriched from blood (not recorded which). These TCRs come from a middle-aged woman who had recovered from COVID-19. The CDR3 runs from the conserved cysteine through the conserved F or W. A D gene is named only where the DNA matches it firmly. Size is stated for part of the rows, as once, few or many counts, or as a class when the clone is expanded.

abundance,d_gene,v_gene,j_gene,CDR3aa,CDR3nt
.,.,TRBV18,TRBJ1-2,CASSPQRQDGYTF,TGTGCCAGCTCACCACAGAGACAGGATGGCTACACCTTC
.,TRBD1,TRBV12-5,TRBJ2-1,CASGLGQEFNEQFF,TGTGCTAGTGGTCTCGGACAGGAGTTCAATGAGCAGTTCTTC
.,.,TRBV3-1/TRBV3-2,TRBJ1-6,CASSQGGAGITPLHF,TGTGCCAGCAGCCAAGGGGGCGCGGGGATAACACCCCTCCACTTT
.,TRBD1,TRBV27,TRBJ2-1,CASSIRDSTYNEQFF,TGTGCCAGCAGTATCCGGGACAGCACCTACAATGAGCAGTTCTTC
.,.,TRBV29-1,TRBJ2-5,CSVEGAGHPGETQYF,TGCAGCGTTGAAGGGGCAGGTCACCCGGGGGAGACCCAGTACTTC
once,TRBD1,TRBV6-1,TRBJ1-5,CASSDGTGVDSNQPQHF,TGTGCCAGCAGTGATGGGACAGGGGTAGATAGCAATCAGCCCCAGCATTTT
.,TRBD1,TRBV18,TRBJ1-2,CASSPPGLTGGLSGYTF,TGTGCCAGCTCACCACCTGGGCTGACAGGGGGCTTAAGTGGCTACACCTTC
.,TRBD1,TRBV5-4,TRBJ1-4,CASSLADRAGSTNEKLFF,TGTGCCAGCAGCTTGGCGGACAGGGCTGGGTCAACTAATGAAAAACTGTTTTTT
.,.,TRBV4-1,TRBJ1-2,CASRDPVGEQGTPTNYGYTF,TGCGCCAGCAGAGACCCGGTTGGGGAGCAAGGGACACCCACTAACTATGGCTACACCTTC
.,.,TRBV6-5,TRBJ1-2,CASVRTSNYGYTF,TGTGCCAGCGTCCGGACATCTAACTATGGCTACACCTTC
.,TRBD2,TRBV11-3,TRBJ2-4,CASSLTSGSSKNIQYF,TGTGCCAGCAGCTTAACTAGCGGGAGTTCCAAAAACATTCAGTACTTC
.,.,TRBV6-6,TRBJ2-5,CASSYRKRLQETQYF,TGTGCCAGCAGTTACCGAAAGCGGCTACAAGAGACCCAGTACTTC
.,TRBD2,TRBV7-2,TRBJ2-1,CASSPSTSGSSYNEQFF,TGTGCCAGCAGCCCGTCGACGAGCGGGAGCTCCTACAATGAGCAGTTCTTC
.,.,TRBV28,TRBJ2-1,CASSLPDWYNEQFF,TGTGCCAGCAGCTTACCGGACTGGTACAATGAGCAGTTCTTC
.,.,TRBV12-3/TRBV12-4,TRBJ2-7,CASSLDQYEQYF,TGTGCCAGCAGCTTAGACCAGTACGAGCAGTACTTC
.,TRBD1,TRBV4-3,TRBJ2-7,CASSQDVGTGKYEQYF,TGCGCCAGCAGCCAAGACGTTGGGACAGGGAAATACGAGCAGTACTTC
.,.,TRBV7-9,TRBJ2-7,CASSPSGGKYEQYF,TGTGCCAGCAGCCCCAGCGGAGGCAAATACGAGCAGTACTTC
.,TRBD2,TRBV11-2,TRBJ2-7,CASSLVGTNYEQYF,TGTGCCAGCAGCTTAGTGGGGACTAACTACGAGCAGTACTTC
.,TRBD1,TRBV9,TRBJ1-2,CASSPRSGTDNYGYTF,TGTGCCAGCAGCCCAAGATCCGGGACAGACAACTATGGCTACACCTTC
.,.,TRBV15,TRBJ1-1,CATSRVRVGTEAFF,TGTGCCACCAGCAGAGTTCGGGTGGGCACTGAAGCTTTCTTT
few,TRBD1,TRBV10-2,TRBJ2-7,CASTGDRGIGYEQYF,TGCGCCAGCACCGGGGACAGGGGGATTGGGTACGAGCAGTACTTC
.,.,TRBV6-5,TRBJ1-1,CASSSVNTEAFF,TGTGCCAGCTCTTCGGTCAACACTGAAGCTTTCTTT
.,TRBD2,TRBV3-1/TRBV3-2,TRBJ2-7,CASSHQGLAGGEQYF,TGTGCCAGCAGCCACCAGGGACTAGCGGGAGGAGAGCAGTACTTC
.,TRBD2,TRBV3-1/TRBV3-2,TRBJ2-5,CASSQGAGEETQYF,TGTGCCAGCAGCCAAGGTGCGGGAGAAGAGACCCAGTACTTC
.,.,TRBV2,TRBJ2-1,CASTQGRIAINEQFF,TGTGCCAGTACTCAGGGTAGGATCGCCATCAATGAGCAGTTCTTC
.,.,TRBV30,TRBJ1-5,CAWSVSGLNQPQHF,TGTGCCTGGAGTGTATCGGGTCTTAATCAGCCCCAGCATTTT
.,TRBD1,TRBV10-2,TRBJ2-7,CASSETEQGDEQYF,TGCGCCAGCAGTGAGACTGAACAGGGGGACGAGCAGTACTTC
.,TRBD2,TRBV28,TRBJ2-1,CASIPSGSSYNEQFF,TGTGCCAGCATTCCTAGCGGGAGCTCCTACAATGAGCAGTTCTTC
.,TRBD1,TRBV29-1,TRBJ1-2,CSVWGGTWDRDLYGYTF,TGCAGCGTGTGGGGTGGGACTTGGGACAGGGATCTCTATGGCTACACCTTC
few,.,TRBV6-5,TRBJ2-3,CASSYLVGDTQYF,TGTGCCAGCAGTTACCTAGTTGGAGATACGCAGTATTTT
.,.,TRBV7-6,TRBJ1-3,CASSLATGPLSGNTIYF,TGTGCCAGCAGCTTGGCGACTGGTCCGCTCTCTGGAAACACCATATATTTT
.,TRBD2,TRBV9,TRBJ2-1,CASSVAERESSEQFF,TGTGCCAGCAGCGTAGCAGAGCGGGAGTCGTCTGAGCAGTTCTTC
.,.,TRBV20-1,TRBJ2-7,CSASARGYEQYF,TGCAGTGCTAGTGCTCGGGGTTACGAGCAGTACTTC
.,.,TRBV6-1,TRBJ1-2,CASSEMEGYTF,TGTGCCAGCAGTGAAATGGAGGGCTACACCTTC
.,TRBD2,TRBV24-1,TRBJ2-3,CATSDFKREGSDTQYF,TGTGCCACCAGTGATTTCAAGCGGGAGGGTTCAGATACGCAGTATTTT
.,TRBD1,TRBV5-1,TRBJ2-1,CASSLTGGSDGEQFF,TGCGCCAGCAGCCTGACAGGGGGCTCGGACGGTGAGCAGTTCTTC
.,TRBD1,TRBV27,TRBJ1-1,CASSSDRGWTEAFF,TGTGCCAGCAGTTCAGACAGGGGTTGGACTGAAGCTTTCTTT
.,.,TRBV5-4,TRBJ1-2,CASSLVGLTANYGYTF,TGTGCCAGCAGCTTGGTGGGCTTGACGGCCAACTATGGCTACACCTTC
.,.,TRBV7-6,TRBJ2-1,CASSLEFVGGHNEQFF,TGTGCCAGCAGCTTAGAGTTCGTTGGCGGCCACAATGAGCAGTTCTTC
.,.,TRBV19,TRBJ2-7,CASSISQDSFYEQYF,TGTGCCAGTAGTATAAGTCAGGACAGCTTCTACGAGCAGTACTTC
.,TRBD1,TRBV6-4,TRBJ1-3,CASSEKTGHTGENTIYF,TGTGCCAGCAGTGAAAAAACAGGGCATACAGGGGAAAACACCATATATTTT
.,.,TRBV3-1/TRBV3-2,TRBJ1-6,CASSQDQGSSPLHF,TGTGCCAGCAGCCAAGATCAGGGTTCCTCACCCCTCCACTTT
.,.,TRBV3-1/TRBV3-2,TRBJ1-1,CASTSRGTEAFF,TGTGCCAGCACCAGTCGAGGCACTGAAGCTTTCTTT
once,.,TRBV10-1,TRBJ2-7,CASSESPNSYEQYF,TGCGCCAGCAGTGAGTCCCCAAACTCCTACGAGCAGTACTTC
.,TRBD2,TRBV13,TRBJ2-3,CASSSTTSGTDTQYF,TGTGCCAGCAGCTCAACGACTAGCGGCACAGATACGCAGTATTTT
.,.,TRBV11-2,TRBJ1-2,CASSPVPGTNYGYTF,TGTGCCAGCAGCCCCGTGCCGGGAACTAACTATGGCTACACCTTC
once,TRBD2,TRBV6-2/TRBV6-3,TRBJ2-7,CASSGPGLAGGYEQYF,TGTGCCAGCAGTGGACCCGGACTAGCGGGGGGCTACGAGCAGTACTTC
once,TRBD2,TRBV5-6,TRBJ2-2,CASSLGSSGERNTGELFF,TGTGCCAGCAGCTTGGGGTCCAGCGGGGAGCGGAACACCGGGGAGCTGTTTTTT
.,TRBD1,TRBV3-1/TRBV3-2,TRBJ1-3,CASSQGAGQGFGTIYF,TGTGCCAGCAGCCAAGGGGCGGGACAGGGCTTTGGCACCATATATTTT
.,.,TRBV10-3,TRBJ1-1,CAIRKGQGGPTNTEAFF,TGTGCCATCAGGAAAGGGCAGGGTGGTCCTACGAACACTGAAGCTTTCTTT
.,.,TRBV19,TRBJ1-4,CASRTVTNEKLFF,TGTGCCAGTAGGACAGTGACTAATGAAAAACTGTTTTTT
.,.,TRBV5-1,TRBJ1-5,CASSLGGGLEQPQHF,TGCGCCAGCAGCTTGGGCGGCGGGCTTGAGCAGCCCCAGCATTTT
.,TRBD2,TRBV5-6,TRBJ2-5,CASSSSGRALYQETQYF,TGTGCCAGCAGCTCTAGCGGGAGGGCCTTGTACCAAGAGACCCAGTACTTC
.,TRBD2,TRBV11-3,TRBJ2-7,CASSPNTETSGRVHEQYF,TGTGCCAGCAGTCCAAATACCGAGACTAGCGGGAGGGTCCACGAGCAGTACTTC